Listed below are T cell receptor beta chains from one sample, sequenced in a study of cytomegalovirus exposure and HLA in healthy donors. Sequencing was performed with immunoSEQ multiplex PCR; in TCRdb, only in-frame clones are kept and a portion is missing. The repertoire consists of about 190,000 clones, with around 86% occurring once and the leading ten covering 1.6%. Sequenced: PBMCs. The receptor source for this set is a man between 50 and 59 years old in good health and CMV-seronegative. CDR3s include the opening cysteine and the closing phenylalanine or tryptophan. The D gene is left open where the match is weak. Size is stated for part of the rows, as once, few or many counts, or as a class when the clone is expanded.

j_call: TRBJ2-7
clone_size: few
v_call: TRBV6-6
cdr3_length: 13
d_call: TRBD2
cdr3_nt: TGTGCCAGCAGTAGGGACTACCGGTACGAGCAGTACTTC
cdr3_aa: CASSRDYRYEQYF

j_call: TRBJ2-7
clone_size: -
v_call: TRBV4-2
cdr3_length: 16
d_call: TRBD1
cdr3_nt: TGTGCCAGCAGCCAAGCCATGGGACAGGGGGCCTACGAGCAGTACTTC
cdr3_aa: CASSQAMGQGAYEQYF

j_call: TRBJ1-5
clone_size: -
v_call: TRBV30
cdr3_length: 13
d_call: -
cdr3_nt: TGTGCCTGGAGCCGGAGATTTAATCAGCCCCAGCATTTT
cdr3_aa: CAWSRRFNQPQHF

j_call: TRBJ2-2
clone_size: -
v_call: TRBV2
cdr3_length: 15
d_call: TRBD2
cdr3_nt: TGTGCCAGCAGTGTGAGGCGGGGGACCACCGGGGAGCTGTTTTTT
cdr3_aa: CASSVRRGTTGELFF

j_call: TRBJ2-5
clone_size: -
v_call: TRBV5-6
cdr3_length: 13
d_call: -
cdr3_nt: TGTGCCAGCAGCCCGCAGGGCCAAGAGACCCAGTACTTC
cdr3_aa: CASSPQGQETQYF

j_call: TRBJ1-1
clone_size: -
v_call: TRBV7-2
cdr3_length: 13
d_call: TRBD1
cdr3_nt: TGTGCCAGCAGCACGGACAGGCGATTTGAAGCTTTCTTT
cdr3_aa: CASSTDRRFEAFF

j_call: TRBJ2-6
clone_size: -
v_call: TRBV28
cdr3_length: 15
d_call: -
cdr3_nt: TGTGCCAGCAGACGAGGAAGCTCTGGGGCCAACGTCCTGACTTTC
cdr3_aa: CASRRGSSGANVLTF

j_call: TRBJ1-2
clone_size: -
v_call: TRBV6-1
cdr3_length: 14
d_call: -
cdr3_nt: TGTGCCAGCAGTGAAATAACAGCCAGTTATGGCTACACCTTC
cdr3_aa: CASSEITASYGYTF

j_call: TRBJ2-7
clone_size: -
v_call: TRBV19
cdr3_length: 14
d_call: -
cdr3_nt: TGTGCCAGTAGTACCGACAGGAAAGGTAACGAGCAGTACTTC
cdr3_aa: CASSTDRKGNEQYF

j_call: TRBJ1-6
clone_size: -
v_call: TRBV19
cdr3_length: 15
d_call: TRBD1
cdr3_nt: TGTGCCAGTAGTATGCCACAGGGGGCAAATTCACCCCTCCACTTT
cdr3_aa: CASSMPQGANSPLHF

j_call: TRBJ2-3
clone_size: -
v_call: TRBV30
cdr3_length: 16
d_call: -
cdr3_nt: TGTGCCTGGAGTGTTGGTACCCTAGCGAGTGGAGATACGCAGTATTTT
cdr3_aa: CAWSVGTLASGDTQYF

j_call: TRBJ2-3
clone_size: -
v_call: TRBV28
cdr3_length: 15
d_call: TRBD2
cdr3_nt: TGTGCCAGCACCTGGAGTAGCGGGAGGGGGTTGACGCAGTATTTT
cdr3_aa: CASTWSSGRGLTQYF

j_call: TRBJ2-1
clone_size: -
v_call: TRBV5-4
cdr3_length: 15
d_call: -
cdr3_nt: TGTGCCAGCAGGGCTGGCGGGGGCGATCACAATGAGCAGTTCTTC
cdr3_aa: CASRAGGGDHNEQFF

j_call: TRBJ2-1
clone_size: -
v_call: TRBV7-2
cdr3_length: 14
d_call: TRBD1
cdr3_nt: TGTGCCAGCAGCTTAACCCGACAGGGGAATGAGCAGTTCTTC
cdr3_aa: CASSLTRQGNEQFF

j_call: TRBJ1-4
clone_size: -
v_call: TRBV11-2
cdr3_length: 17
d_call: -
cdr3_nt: TGTGCCAGCAGCTCTACTACAACCTTTCCCGGGGATGAAAAACTGTTTTTT
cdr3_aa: CASSSTTTFPGDEKLFF

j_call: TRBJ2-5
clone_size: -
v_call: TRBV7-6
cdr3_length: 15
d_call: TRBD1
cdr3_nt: TGTGCCAGCAGCTTGGGACAGGGGTTTTTCGAGACCCAGTACTTC
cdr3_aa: CASSLGQGFFETQYF

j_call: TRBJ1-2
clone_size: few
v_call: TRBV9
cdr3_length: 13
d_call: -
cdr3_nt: TGTGCCAGCAGCGTAGGGGGCGGCTATGGCTACACCTTC
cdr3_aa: CASSVGGGYGYTF

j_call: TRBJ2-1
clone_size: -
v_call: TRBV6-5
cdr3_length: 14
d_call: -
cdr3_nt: TGTGCCAGCAGTTACGAGGGAGGGAGGGGGTTAGAGTTCTTC
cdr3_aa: CASSYEGGRGLEFF

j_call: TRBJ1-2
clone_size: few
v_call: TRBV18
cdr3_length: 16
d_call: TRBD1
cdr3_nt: TGTGCCAGCTCACCATCGGGTCAGGGGGGCACATATGGCTACACCTTC
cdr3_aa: CASSPSGQGGTYGYTF

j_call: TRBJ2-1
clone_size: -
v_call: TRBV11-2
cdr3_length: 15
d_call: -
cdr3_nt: TGTGCCAGCAGCTTAACAAGCGGAACCTACAATGAGCAGTTCTTC
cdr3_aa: CASSLTSGTYNEQFF

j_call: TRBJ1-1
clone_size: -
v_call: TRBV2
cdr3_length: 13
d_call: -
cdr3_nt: TGTGCCAGCAGTGAAGTCAGGGAATTAGGAGCTTTCTTT
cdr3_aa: CASSEVRELGAFF

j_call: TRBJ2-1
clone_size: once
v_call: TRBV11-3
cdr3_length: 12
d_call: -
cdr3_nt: TGTGCCAGCAGCTTTGAGGCCGGTGAGCAGTTCTTC
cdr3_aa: CASSFEAGEQFF

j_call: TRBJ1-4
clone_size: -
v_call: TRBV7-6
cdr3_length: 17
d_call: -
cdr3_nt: TGTGCCAGCAGCTTAGTGAGAGGCCCTGCAACTAATGAAAAACTGTTTTTT
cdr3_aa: CASSLVRGPATNEKLFF

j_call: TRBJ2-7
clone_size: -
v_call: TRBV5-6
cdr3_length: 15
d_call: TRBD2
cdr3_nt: TGTGCCAGCAGCTTTTTGGGACTAGCCCCCTACGAGCAGTACTTC
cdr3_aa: CASSFLGLAPYEQYF

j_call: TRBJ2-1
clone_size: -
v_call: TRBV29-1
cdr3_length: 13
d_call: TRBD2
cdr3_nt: TGCAGCGTTCAGCGGGGGGGGTACAATGAGCAGTTCTTC
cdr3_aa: CSVQRGGYNEQFF

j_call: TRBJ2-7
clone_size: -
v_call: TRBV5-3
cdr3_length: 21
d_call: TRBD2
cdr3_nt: TGTGCCAGAAGCTGCCGAAAAACGAAGTCCGGTTTTAGCGGGGTCACCTACGAGCAGTACTTC
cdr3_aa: CARSCRKTKSGFSGVTYEQYF

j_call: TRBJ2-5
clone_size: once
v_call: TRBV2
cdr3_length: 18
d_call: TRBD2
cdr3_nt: TGTGCCAGCACTCCGCCCCCGGGACTAGCGGGAGTGAGGGAGACCCAGTACTTC
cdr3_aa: CASTPPPGLAGVRETQYF

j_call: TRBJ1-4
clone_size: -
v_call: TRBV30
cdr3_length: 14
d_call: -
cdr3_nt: TGTGCCTGGAGTGTCGGGGGGTCTATTGAAAAACTGTTTTTT
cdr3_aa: CAWSVGGSIEKLFF

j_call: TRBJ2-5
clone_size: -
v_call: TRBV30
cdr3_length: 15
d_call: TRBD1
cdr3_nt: TGTGCCTGGAGTGTAGTCCAGGGGGCCCAAGAGACCCAGTACTTC
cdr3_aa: CAWSVVQGAQETQYF

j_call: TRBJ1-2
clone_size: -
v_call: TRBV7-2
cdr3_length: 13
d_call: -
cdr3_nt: TGTGCCAGCAGCTTAATTACGGGGGGGGGCTACACCTTC
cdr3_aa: CASSLITGGGYTF

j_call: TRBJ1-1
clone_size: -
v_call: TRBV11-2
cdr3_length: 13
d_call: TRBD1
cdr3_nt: TGTGCCAGCAGTTTTAAGGGGGCGTTGGAAGCTTTCTTT
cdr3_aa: CASSFKGALEAFF

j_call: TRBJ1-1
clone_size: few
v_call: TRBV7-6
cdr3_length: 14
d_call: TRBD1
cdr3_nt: TGTGCCAGCAGCAGACGACAGGGAGGAACTGAAGCTTTCTTT
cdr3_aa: CASSRRQGGTEAFF

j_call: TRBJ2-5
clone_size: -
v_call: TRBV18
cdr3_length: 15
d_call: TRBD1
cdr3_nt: TGTGCCAGCTCACCACGACAGGGAACCCAAGAGACCCAGTACTTC
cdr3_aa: CASSPRQGTQETQYF

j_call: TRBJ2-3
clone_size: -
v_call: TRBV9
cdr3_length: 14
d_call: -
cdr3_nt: TGTGCCAGCAGCGTAAACCGAGGCACAGATACGCAGTATTTT
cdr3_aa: CASSVNRGTDTQYF

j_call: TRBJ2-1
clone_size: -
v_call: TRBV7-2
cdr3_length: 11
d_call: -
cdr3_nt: TGTGCCAGCAGCTTCAAAAATGAGCAGTTCTTC
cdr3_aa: CASSFKNEQFF

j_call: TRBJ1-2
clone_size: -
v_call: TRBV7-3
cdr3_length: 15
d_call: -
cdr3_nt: TGTGCCAGCAGCTTATCCGGGGGGCGGCTTGGGGGCTACACCTTC
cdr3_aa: CASSLSGGRLGGYTF

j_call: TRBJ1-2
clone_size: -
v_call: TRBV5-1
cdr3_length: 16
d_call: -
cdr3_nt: TGCGCCAGCAGCTTTGGCCTAAGACAGAGAGACTATGGCTACACCTTC
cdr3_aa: CASSFGLRQRDYGYTF

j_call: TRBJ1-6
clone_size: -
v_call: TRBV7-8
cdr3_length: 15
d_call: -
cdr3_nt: TGTGCCAGCAGCTTAGCGGGGGGGATGGATTCACCCCTCCACTTT
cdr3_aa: CASSLAGGMDSPLHF

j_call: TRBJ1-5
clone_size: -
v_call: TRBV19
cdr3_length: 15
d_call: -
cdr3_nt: TGTGCCAGTAGTATATCAGGATATAGCAATCAGCCCCAGCATTTT
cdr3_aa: CASSISGYSNQPQHF

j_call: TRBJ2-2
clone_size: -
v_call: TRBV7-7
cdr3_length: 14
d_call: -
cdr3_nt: TGTGCTAGCAGCTTAGGGAGGAACACCGGGGAGCTGTTTTTT
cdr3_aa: CASSLGRNTGELFF

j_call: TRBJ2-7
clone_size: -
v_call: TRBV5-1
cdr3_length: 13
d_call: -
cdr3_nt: TGCGCCAGCAGCTTGGAAGGGGTTCGGGAGCAGTACTTC
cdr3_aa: CASSLEGVREQYF

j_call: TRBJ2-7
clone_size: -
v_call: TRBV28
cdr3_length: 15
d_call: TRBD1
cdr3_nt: TGTGCCAGCCTTGGGGGGACAGGGGGTCCCTACGAGCAGTACTTC
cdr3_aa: CASLGGTGGPYEQYF